A selection of T cell receptor beta chains follows, all from one sample in a study of T-cell reconstitution after alpha-beta-depleted transplantation in children. One entry per CDR3 protein, called by TCRdb with MiXCR from the PCR reads. The repertoire holds tens of thousands of distinct CDR3 sequences, with 4.9% as singletons. The specimen was PBMCs, mostly from graft donor cells, collected 180 days after TCRalphabeta/CD19-depleted stem cell transplant. These receptor sequences come from a boy younger than two who had a stem cell transplant for acute myeloid leukemia, so the T cells may come from the graft donor. Each CDR3 is given with its conserved first and last residue. A D gene is named only where the DNA matches it firmly. Only some rows state a clone size, as once, few, many or a class for expanded clones.

v_gene: TRBV5-1; abundance: many; j_gene: TRBJ1-3; d_gene: NA; CDR3nt: TGCGCCAGCAGCTCTCAGGGAGGCCGCTCTGGAAACACCATATATTTT; CDR3aa: CASSSQGGRSGNTIYF
v_gene: TRBV5-1; abundance: many; j_gene: TRBJ1-2; d_gene: TRBD1; CDR3nt: TGCGCCAGCAGCTTGGGGACAGGGACAGAGGGCTACACCTTC; CDR3aa: CASSLGTGTEGYTF
v_gene: TRBV29-1; abundance: many; j_gene: TRBJ2-7; d_gene: TRBD1; CDR3nt: TGCAGCGTTGGGGACAGGGAGTACGAGCAGTACTTC; CDR3aa: CSVGDREYEQYF
v_gene: TRBV6-5; abundance: NA; j_gene: TRBJ1-5; d_gene: NA; CDR3nt: TGTGCCAGCAGCCCCCGACGGGATGATCAGCCCCAGCATTTT; CDR3aa: CASSPRRDDQPQHF
v_gene: TRBV19; abundance: many; j_gene: TRBJ1-5; d_gene: NA; CDR3nt: TGTGCCAGTAGTATACTCGTACCCGAGCTTAGGAAGCCCCAGCATTTT; CDR3aa: CASSILVPELRKPQHF
v_gene: TRBV29-1; abundance: many; j_gene: TRBJ2-3; d_gene: NA; CDR3nt: TGCAGCGTTGGAAGGGGGACAGATACGCAGTATTTT; CDR3aa: CSVGRGTDTQYF
v_gene: TRBV7-7; abundance: many; j_gene: TRBJ2-5; d_gene: NA; CDR3nt: TGTGCCAGCAGCTCGGGACCGGGACCTCAAGAGACCCAGTACTTC; CDR3aa: CASSSGPGPQETQYF
v_gene: TRBV6-5; abundance: many; j_gene: TRBJ1-1; d_gene: NA; CDR3nt: TGTGCCAGCAGTTATAGCGCGGGGGTGAACTCTGAAGCTTTCTTT; CDR3aa: CASSYSAGVNSEAFF
v_gene: TRBV10-3; abundance: many; j_gene: TRBJ1-4; d_gene: NA; CDR3nt: TGTGCCATCAGTGCCTCCCAGGACGGCCCTAATGAAAAACTGTTTTTT; CDR3aa: CAISASQDGPNEKLFF
v_gene: TRBV6-1; abundance: many; j_gene: TRBJ1-3; d_gene: NA; CDR3nt: TGTGCCAGCAGTGAAGCAGTGTCCAGTGCTTACTCTGGAAACACCATATATTTT; CDR3aa: CASSEAVSSAYSGNTIYF
v_gene: TRBV10-3; abundance: many; j_gene: TRBJ2-5; d_gene: NA; CDR3nt: TGTGCCATCAGTGAGTCGCGAAAAGGGGCCAAGACCCAGTACTTC; CDR3aa: CAISESRKGAKTQYF
v_gene: TRBV5-6; abundance: many; j_gene: TRBJ1-6; d_gene: NA; CDR3nt: TGTGCCAGCAGCTACCGGGTTCTATCCAATTCACCCCTCCACTTT; CDR3aa: CASSYRVLSNSPLHF
v_gene: TRBV7-9; abundance: many; j_gene: TRBJ2-3; d_gene: NA; CDR3nt: TGTGCCAGCAGCTCTTACTGGGGGGGGCCTTCAGATACGCAGTATTTT; CDR3aa: CASSSYWGGPSDTQYF
v_gene: TRBV6-5; abundance: many; j_gene: TRBJ1-2; d_gene: TRBD1; CDR3nt: TGTGCCAGCAGTTACACCTTACCTCAGGGGGACGGCTACACCTTC; CDR3aa: CASSYTLPQGDGYTF
v_gene: TRBV6-5; abundance: NA; j_gene: TRBJ2-1; d_gene: TRBD2; CDR3nt: TGTGCCAGCAGTTTGGGGGGGACGGACAATGAGCAGTTCTTC; CDR3aa: CASSLGGTDNEQFF
v_gene: TRBV10-3; abundance: many; j_gene: TRBJ1-4; d_gene: NA; CDR3nt: TGTGCCATCAGTGAGTCGGGACAACCTAATGAAAAACTGTTTTTT; CDR3aa: CAISESGQPNEKLFF
v_gene: TRBV20-1; abundance: many; j_gene: TRBJ2-2; d_gene: NA; CDR3nt: TGCAGTGCTAGGTCAAGGATCGGGGGATTGACCGGGGAGCTGTTTTTT; CDR3aa: CSARSRIGGLTGELFF
v_gene: TRBV12-3/TRBV12-4; abundance: many; j_gene: TRBJ2-1; d_gene: TRBD1; CDR3nt: TGTGCCAGCAGTTCGCCGGGACAGGGGCCCTCCAATGAGCAGTTCTTC; CDR3aa: CASSSPGQGPSNEQFF
v_gene: TRBV6-6; abundance: many; j_gene: TRBJ2-7; d_gene: NA; CDR3nt: TGTGCCAGCAGTACCCAGGGGTACGAGCAGTACTTC; CDR3aa: CASSTQGYEQYF
v_gene: TRBV28; abundance: many; j_gene: TRBJ2-2; d_gene: NA; CDR3nt: TGTGCCAGCAGTTCCTACAGGGTCGGGGAGCTGTTTTTT; CDR3aa: CASSSYRVGELFF
v_gene: TRBV20-1; abundance: many; j_gene: TRBJ2-5; d_gene: TRBD2; CDR3nt: TGCAGTGTGAATAGCGGGGGGCAAGAGACCCAGTACTTC; CDR3aa: CSVNSGGQETQYF
v_gene: TRBV29-1; abundance: many; j_gene: TRBJ1-3; d_gene: NA; CDR3nt: TGCAGCGTGGGGACGGCTGGAAACACCATATATTTT; CDR3aa: CSVGTAGNTIYF
v_gene: TRBV24-1; abundance: NA; j_gene: TRBJ1-2; d_gene: NA; CDR3nt: TGTGCCACCAGTGATCGGGGCGGCGATGGCTACACCTTC; CDR3aa: CATSDRGGDGYTF
v_gene: TRBV12-3/TRBV12-4; abundance: many; j_gene: TRBJ2-2; d_gene: NA; CDR3nt: TGTGCCAGCAGTTTAGACCCCACGTGGGCAACCGGGGAGCTGTTTTTT; CDR3aa: CASSLDPTWATGELFF
v_gene: TRBV6-5; abundance: many; j_gene: TRBJ1-2; d_gene: TRBD1; CDR3nt: TGTGCCAGCAGTCCCATCGAGACAGGGTACTATGGCTACACCTTC; CDR3aa: CASSPIETGYYGYTF
v_gene: TRBV24-1; abundance: many; j_gene: TRBJ2-2; d_gene: NA; CDR3nt: TGTGCCACCAGTGATTTCGGGGGTTACCACGCCGGGGAGCTGTTTTTT; CDR3aa: CATSDFGGYHAGELFF
v_gene: TRBV7-9; abundance: many; j_gene: TRBJ2-2; d_gene: TRBD1; CDR3nt: TGTGCCAGCAGCTCCCCGGGACAGGGGGCGCAGGGCACCGGGGAGCTGTTTTTT; CDR3aa: CASSSPGQGAQGTGELFF
v_gene: TRBV5-1; abundance: many; j_gene: TRBJ2-1; d_gene: NA; CDR3nt: TGCGCCAGCAGCTTGGACAGGCCTTCCTACAATGAGCAGTTCTTC; CDR3aa: CASSLDRPSYNEQFF
v_gene: TRBV18; abundance: many; j_gene: TRBJ2-3; d_gene: TRBD2; CDR3nt: TGTGCCAGCTCACCAAGCGGGCTAGCGGCAGATACGCAGTATTTT; CDR3aa: CASSPSGLAADTQYF
v_gene: TRBV3-1; abundance: many; j_gene: TRBJ2-3; d_gene: TRBD2; CDR3nt: TGTGCCAGCAGCCAAGATAGCGGGGGCCTCACAGATACGCAGTATTTT; CDR3aa: CASSQDSGGLTDTQYF
v_gene: TRBV9; abundance: NA; j_gene: TRBJ2-3; d_gene: NA; CDR3nt: TGTGCCAGCAGCGGGATTTCTAGCACAGATACGCAGTATTTT; CDR3aa: CASSGISSTDTQYF
v_gene: TRBV7-9; abundance: many; j_gene: TRBJ1-5; d_gene: NA; CDR3nt: TGTGCCAGCAGCTTGGCTACGGACATTGTTAGCAATCAGCCCCAGCATTTT; CDR3aa: CASSLATDIVSNQPQHF
v_gene: TRBV2; abundance: many; j_gene: TRBJ2-2; d_gene: NA; CDR3nt: TGTGCCAGCAGTGCGAAGGGGGGCGAAGTTGTTCACGGGGAGCTGTTTTTT; CDR3aa: CASSAKGGEVVHGELFF
v_gene: TRBV18; abundance: many; j_gene: TRBJ1-6; d_gene: NA; CDR3nt: TGTGCCAGCTCACCGGGGCAGGGTATCAGTTCACCCCTCCACTTT; CDR3aa: CASSPGQGISSPLHF
v_gene: TRBV20-1; abundance: many; j_gene: TRBJ1-2; d_gene: NA; CDR3nt: TGCAGTGCTAGGGCCCTAACAGGGAGGAATGGCTACACCTTC; CDR3aa: CSARALTGRNGYTF
v_gene: TRBV5-1; abundance: many; j_gene: TRBJ1-1; d_gene: NA; CDR3nt: TGCGCCAGCAGCCGTACGGAGGCGCTTATGCGAGCTTTCTTT; CDR3aa: CASSRTEALMRAFF
v_gene: TRBV7-8; abundance: few; j_gene: TRBJ1-1; d_gene: NA; CDR3nt: TGTGCCAGCAGCCCTCAGGGACTGAACGCTGAAGCTTTCTTT; CDR3aa: CASSPQGLNAEAFF
v_gene: TRBV6-2/TRBV6-3; abundance: many; j_gene: TRBJ1-1; d_gene: NA; CDR3nt: TGTGCCAGCAGTAAGCTTCCCGGGACAAATCGGGCTTTCTTT; CDR3aa: CASSKLPGTNRAFF
v_gene: TRBV29-1; abundance: many; j_gene: TRBJ1-2; d_gene: NA; CDR3nt: TGCAGCGTTGAAGATCCTCCTGGACCTAACTATGGCTACACCTTC; CDR3aa: CSVEDPPGPNYGYTF
v_gene: TRBV7-8; abundance: many; j_gene: TRBJ2-7; d_gene: TRBD1; CDR3nt: TGTGCCAGCAGCTTATACAGGGGGGACTACGAGCAGTACTTC; CDR3aa: CASSLYRGDYEQYF
v_gene: TRBV3-1; abundance: many; j_gene: TRBJ2-3; d_gene: NA; CDR3nt: TGTGCCGGACGGGCCCAAACCACAGATACGCAGTATTTT; CDR3aa: CAGRAQTTDTQYF
v_gene: TRBV11-2; abundance: many; j_gene: TRBJ1-2; d_gene: NA; CDR3nt: TGTGCCAGCAGCTTAAATGGGCAGGGGTCTGGCTACACCTTC; CDR3aa: CASSLNGQGSGYTF
v_gene: TRBV7-9; abundance: many; j_gene: TRBJ2-2; d_gene: NA; CDR3nt: TGTGCCAGCAGCTTCTTGGATCCCTCGGACACCGGGGAGCTGTTTTTT; CDR3aa: CASSFLDPSDTGELFF
v_gene: TRBV4-3; abundance: many; j_gene: TRBJ1-5; d_gene: TRBD1; CDR3nt: TGCGCCAGCAGCCAAGGGGACAGGGGGAAAAGAGAGCCCCAGCATTTT; CDR3aa: CASSQGDRGKREPQHF
v_gene: TRBV5-1; abundance: many; j_gene: TRBJ1-1; d_gene: TRBD1; CDR3nt: TGCGCCAGCAGCCTGGGGACAGGGGGTGAAGCTTTCTTT; CDR3aa: CASSLGTGGEAFF
v_gene: TRBV10-3; abundance: many; j_gene: TRBJ2-1; d_gene: NA; CDR3nt: TGTGCCGTTGGAACCAATGAGCAGTTCTTC; CDR3aa: CAVGTNEQFF